These 4 T cell receptor beta chains were all obtained from the same sample, sequenced in a study of T-cell reconstitution after alpha-beta-depleted transplantation in children. Unique molecular identifiers were incorporated during preparation of the TCRbeta library. TCRdb re-called the PCR reads through MiXCR, storing one row per CDR3 protein. The repertoire holds around 500,000 distinct CDR3 sequences, with under 25% as singletons. The sample was PBMCs, mostly from graft donor cells, taken 360 days after TCRalphabeta/CD19-depleted stem cell transplant. The receptors derive from a boy in the first two years of life who had a stem cell transplant for acute myeloid leukemia, so the T cells may come from the graft donor.

In its sample, this clonotype was seen many times. This chain joins TRBV7-9 and TRBJ2-1, with 9 nucleotides matching TRBD2. The CDR3 sequence is 16 residues long. Unmatched junction bases numbered 9, after V lost 3 bases and J lost 6 bases. Per germline, CDR1 SEHNR and CDR2 FQNEAQ (reference sequence). CDR3 amino acids: CASSFKDAGGVNEQFF. The CDR3, as DNA: TGTGCCAGCAGCTTTAAGGATGCGGGGGGGGTCAATGAGCAGTTCTTC.

At least ten counts were recorded for this clonotype. The J gene is TRBJ2-3, the V gene TRBV7-2, with D perhaps TRBD2 (5 bases). The CDR3 totals 12 residues. Germline V lookup: CDR1 SGHTA, CDR2 FQGNSA. V was cut by 4 bases and J by 7 bases, with 9 bases left in between. The CDR3 bases are TGTGCCAGCAGCTCGGACTTTTATACGCAGTATTTT. Translating gives CASSSDFYTQYF.

The V call is TRBV10-3, the J call TRBJ2-3; tentative D call: TRBD1 (6 bases). The germline CDR1 and CDR2 sequences are ENHRY and SYGVKD. V shed 7 bases and J shed 0 bases, with 8 bases lying between them. The CDR3 covers 13 residues. The CDR3 loop is CAINRDSTDTQYF. CDR3 DNA: TGTGCCATCAACAGGGATAGCACAGATACGCAGTATTTT.

Ten or more counts support this clonotype. This chain uses TRBV6-5 with TRBJ1-5; TRBD1 aligns across 9 bases. Trimming cost V 2 bases and J 6 bases; bases outside gene matches: 11. CDR1 and CDR2 from the germline V gene are MNHEY and SVGAGI. The CDR3 covers 17 residues. The CDR3 DNA reads TGTGCCAGCAGTTACGACTCGGGACAGGGTTCGGGTCAGCCCCAGCATTTT. It translates to CASSYDSGQGSGQPQHF.